This T cell receptor (beta chain) is drawn from a study of regulatory dendritic cells for organ transplantation. With regard to this clone: The antigen is undetermined.

FACS sorted CD4+ or CD8+ T cells into CD45RA+ naive and CD45RO+ memory. Study-wide results and caveats: Among resting subsets, memory CD8+ cells contained the most alloreactive clonotypes. Between individuals, the alloreactive memory CD8+ T cell pool differed considerably. Memory T cells were less diverse than naive, with memory CD8+ most oligoclonal.

Profiled with immunoSEQ multiplex PCR; TCRdb holds only in-frame clones, not every one. The data show under 30,000 clones, over 75% seen once. Per the germline V gene, CDR1 is SGHRS and CDR2 is YFSETQ. J gave up 3 bases and V 0 bases, and 16 bases lay outside the gene matches. This CDR3 is built from 19 residues. The V and J genes are TRBV5-1 and TRBJ2-7; 9 positions agree with TRBD2. Sequenced: memory CD4+ T cells from blood. Sample subset: CD45RO+ memory T cells. The source is a human donor in good health. Written as DNA, the CDR3 is TGCGCCAGCAGCTTGGGGTTGTCTAGCGGGAACCCCTCCGGCTACGAGCAGTACTTC. This translates into CASSLGLSSGNPSGYEQYF.